This entry concerns a single TCR beta chain. This entry is derived from a study of CD8 T cells in Susac syndrome. In the study overall: Of the sequenced Susac syndrome patients, over 5 had active disease and about 8 were in remission. Susac syndrome patients were untreated, on corticosteroids with some adding intravenous immunoglobulin, or on intravenous immunoglobulin only.

J gave up 4 bases and V 4 bases, and 13 bases lay outside the gene matches. Germline lookup yields CDR1 SGHVS and CDR2 FNYEAQ. The CDR3 has 18 amino acids. An amount of RNA that ranged from roughly 0.45 to 1 ug was reverse transcribed with random hexamers. TCR beta CDR3 was amplified by immunoSEQ covering 54 Vbeta and 13 Jbeta. Using its own MiXCR run on the immunoSEQ multiplex PCR reads, TCRdb lists one record per CDR3 protein. The table records over 150,000 distinct CDR3 sequences, around 94% of them present only once. From blood CD8+ and CD4+ T cells, TCR beta sequences were generated. This receptor was taken from a human donor with Susac syndrome. The chain joins TRBV7-6 to TRBJ1-4, with 9 bases fitting TRBD1. Input material: CD4+ T cells from PBMCs. CDR3 coding DNA: TGTGCCAGCAGCTCGAATAGAGAGAACAGGGGGCTTAATGAAAAACTGTTTTTT. Residues: CASSSNRENRGLNEKLFF.